Shown below are 2 T cell receptor beta chains from a single sample sequenced in a study of T-cell memory formation after mild COVID-19. TCRdb analysed the 5' RACE reads with MiXCR anew, one entry per CDR3 protein. The sample shows around 320,000 distinct CDR3 sequences, 14% of them seen only once. Sequenced material: PBMCs or a T cell subset sorted from them (not recorded which). The receptor set was obtained from a man younger than 35 who had mild COVID-19 (a few samples of this study predate the infection). Cell type and time point are not known.

The CDR3 region has the DNA TGTGCCAGCACCCGAGGGCTGACAGGGCTGAACACTGAAGCTTTCTTT. Translated, it gives CASTRGLTGLNTEAFF. V gene TRBV9 combines with J gene TRBJ1-1, with 7 positions matching TRBD1. Per the germline V gene, CDR1 is SGDLS and CDR2 is YYNGEE. The CDR3 is made up of 16 amino acids. Germline trimming cut 6 bases from V and 0 bases from J; bases unmatched to any gene: 11.

This clonotype has more than one count but fewer than ten. The rearrangement uses TRBV11-2 and TRBJ2-1; D gene uncertain. The V end was cut by 4 bases, the J end by 7 bases, with 20 bases between. The CDR3 runs to 16 residues. CDR1 and CDR2 (germline): SGHAT, FQNNGV. DNA for the CDR3: TGTGCCAGCAGCTACCCCTTAATTAGGAATGTTAATGAGCAGTTCTTC. Amino acids: CASSYPLIRNVNEQFF.